Listed below are T cell receptor beta chains from one sample, sequenced in a study of blood T cell repertoires in COVID-19. TCRdb keeps only in-frame clones here, not all; method: immunoSEQ multiplex PCR. The sample holds 110,000 to 150,000 clones, roughly 75% seen once. The sample was PBMCs or T cells enriched from blood (not recorded which). Every receptor here comes from a woman aged 45-65 years who had recovered from COVID-19. Both conserved end residues are part of each CDR3. D genes are given only for firm matches. The listing skips clone size in some rows; elsewhere it reads once, few, many or a size class.

V	size	D	J	DNA	CDR3
TRBV12-3/TRBV12-4	-	-	TRBJ2-3	TGTGCCAGCAGGTCGGGAGGCACAGATACGCAGTATTTT	CASRSGGTDTQYF
TRBV11-1	-	TRBD1	TRBJ1-5	TGTGCCAGCAGCCCCGGGACAGGGGTTAATCAGCCCCAGCATTTT	CASSPGTGVNQPQHF
TRBV10-3	-	TRBD1	TRBJ2-1	TGTGCCATCAGTGAGTCTGGACAGGGGGACAATGAGCAGTTCTTC	CAISESGQGDNEQFF
TRBV12-3/TRBV12-4	-	-	TRBJ1-1	TGTGCCAGCAGTCCTCGGACAGCTGAAGCTTTCTTT	CASSPRTAEAFF
TRBV29-1	-	TRBD2	TRBJ2-1	TGCAGCGTTGTAGCTGGGGGGGACTACAATGAGCAGTTCTTC	CSVVAGGDYNEQFF
TRBV28	-	TRBD1	TRBJ2-5	TGTGCCAGCAGTTTTGGGGGCAGGGGGCGGGGAGAAGAGACCCAGTACTTC	CASSFGGRGRGEETQYF
TRBV27	-	TRBD1	TRBJ2-1	TGTGCCAGCAGTTTATCGACAGGGACAGGATCCTACAATGAGCAGTTCTTC	CASSLSTGTGSYNEQFF
TRBV6-1	-	-	TRBJ1-2	TGTGCCAGCAGTGAACTACTGTTAGCTAACTATGGCTACACCTTC	CASSELLLANYGYTF
TRBV18	-	TRBD1	TRBJ1-1	TGTGCCAGCTCACCTCAGGCCCCGACAGGGATGAACACTGAAGCTTTCTTT	CASSPQAPTGMNTEAFF
TRBV11-2	few	-	TRBJ1-2	TGTGCCAGCAGCCCCAGCCTCGGGGATGGCTACACCTTC	CASSPSLGDGYTF
TRBV19	-	TRBD1	TRBJ1-5	TGTGCCAGTAGTGTTACAGGGGGCTTGAACAATCAGCCCCAGCATTTT	CASSVTGGLNNQPQHF
TRBV28	-	-	TRBJ1-5	TGTGCCAGCAGTTTAGACAGCACCCAGCCCCAGCATTTT	CASSLDSTQPQHF
TRBV19	-	TRBD2	TRBJ2-4	TGTGCCAGTAGTATACTAGCGGGCGGCAAAAACATTCAGTACTTC	CASSILAGGKNIQYF
TRBV20-1	few	-	TRBJ1-1	TGCAGTGCTTCACTTACAGGTGAAGCTTTCTTT	CSASLTGEAFF
TRBV6-1	once	TRBD1	TRBJ2-1	TGTGCCAGCAGACTCACAGGGGATTCTTACAATGAGCAGTTCTTC	CASRLTGDSYNEQFF
TRBV27	-	TRBD1	TRBJ1-5	TGTGCCAGCAGAGCCGGGACAGGGGGGAATCAGCCCCAGCATTTT	CASRAGTGGNQPQHF
TRBV21-1	-	-	TRBJ2-3	TGTGCCAGCAGCAAAATTTCCAGGAATCGCACAGATACGCAGTATTTT	CASSKISRNRTDTQYF
TRBV6-1	-	-	TRBJ2-3	TGTGCCAGCAGTGAATTAACAGCCCGAAGCACAGATACGCAGTATTTT	CASSELTARSTDTQYF
TRBV6-5	-	TRBD1	TRBJ1-1	TGTGCCAGCGAGGACAGGGTAAACACTGAAGCTTTCTTT	CASEDRVNTEAFF
TRBV3-1/TRBV3-2	-	-	TRBJ2-1	TGTGCCAGCAGCCAAGGAGTCATGGATGAGCAGTTCTTC	CASSQGVMDEQFF
TRBV19	-	-	TRBJ2-1	TGTGCCAGTAGTATGAGAACAGGCGCCAATGAGCAGTTCTTC	CASSMRTGANEQFF
TRBV7-6	few	-	TRBJ1-5	TGTGCCAGCAGCTTATTGGCCCCATTCATTATGGGCAATCAGCCCCAGCATTTT	CASSLLAPFIMGNQPQHF
TRBV5-1	once	TRBD1	TRBJ2-3	TGCGCCAGCAGCAGCTCCGCAGGGACAGACGCAGATACGCAGTATTTT	CASSSSAGTDADTQYF
TRBV6-1	-	-	TRBJ1-2	TGTGCCAGCAGTGCCTCGACAGGACACCTTAACTATGGCTACACCTTC	CASSASTGHLNYGYTF
TRBV5-1	-	TRBD2	TRBJ2-5	TGCGCCAGCAGCACGGGACTAGCGGGGGGCTCCCAAGAGACCCAGTACTTC	CASSTGLAGGSQETQYF
TRBV5-1	-	-	TRBJ2-5	TGCGCCAGCAGCTTGCTCACTTCCCGGGAGACCCAGTACTTC	CASSLLTSRETQYF
TRBV29-1	-	TRBD2	TRBJ2-7	TGCAGCGTTGAAGGAAAGCGGGGGCCCTACGAGCAGTACTTC	CSVEGKRGPYEQYF
TRBV13	-	-	TRBJ2-7	TGTGCCAGCAGCTTAGCCCGGGAAAGCGAGCAGTACTTC	CASSLARESEQYF